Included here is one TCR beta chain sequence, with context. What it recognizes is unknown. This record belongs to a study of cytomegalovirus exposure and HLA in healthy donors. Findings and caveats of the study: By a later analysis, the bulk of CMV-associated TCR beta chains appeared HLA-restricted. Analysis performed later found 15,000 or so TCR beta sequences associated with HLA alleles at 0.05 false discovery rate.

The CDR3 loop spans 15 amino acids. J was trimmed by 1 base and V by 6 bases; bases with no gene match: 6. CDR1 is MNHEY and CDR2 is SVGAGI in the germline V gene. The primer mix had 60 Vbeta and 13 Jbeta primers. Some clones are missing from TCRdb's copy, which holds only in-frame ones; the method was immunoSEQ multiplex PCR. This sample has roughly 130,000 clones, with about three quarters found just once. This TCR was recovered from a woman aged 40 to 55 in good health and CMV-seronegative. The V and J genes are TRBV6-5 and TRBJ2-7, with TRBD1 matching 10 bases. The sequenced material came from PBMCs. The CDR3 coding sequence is TGTGCCAGCAGCCGGGACAGGGGTCCTTCCTACGAGCAGTACTTC. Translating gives CASSRDRGPSYEQYF.